The 21 T cell receptor beta chains reported below all come from one sample, sequenced in a study of cytomegalovirus exposure and HLA in healthy donors. PCR amplification relied on 60 Vbeta primers (plus 13 Jbeta primers). Method: immunoSEQ multiplex PCR; TCRdb's copy keeps in-frame clones and lacks some. The sample lists around 140,000 clones, approximately 87% seen once, with about 1.6% in the top ten. Sequencing was done on a sample of PBMCs. The source is a man aged 35 to 55 in good health and CMV-seronegative.

The chain combines TRBV28 with TRBJ1-1; D unresolved. Germline CDR1 is MDHEN and CDR2 is SYDVKM. V dropped 2 bases and J dropped 1 base, with 14 bases sitting between them. The CDR3 consists of 16 residues. The CDR3 loop is CASSLMVVAGNTEAFF. The CDR3 region has the DNA TGTGCCAGCAGTTTAATGGTCGTCGCGGGGAACACTGAAGCTTTCTTT.

This chain joins TRBV4-1 and TRBJ2-2; possible D gene TRBD1, 6 bases. Germline CDR1 reads MGHRA; CDR2 reads YSYEKL. CDR3 size: 14 residues. V lost 5 bases, J lost 3 bases, and 10 bases lay in between. The chain's CDR3 is CASSYRADTGELFF. The CDR3 nucleotides read TGCGCCAGCAGCTACAGGGCAGACACCGGGGAGCTGTTTTTT.

The genes are TRBV2 and TRBJ2-1; 10 nucleotides agree with TRBD2. Germline V gives CDR1 SNHLY, CDR2 FYNNEI. The junction had 4 bases not matched to a gene; V was cut back by 3 bases and J by 8 bases. This CDR3 contains 14 residues. The chain's CDR3 is CASSEASGGHEQFF. CDR3 nucleotides: TGTGCCAGCAGTGAGGCTAGCGGGGGTCATGAGCAGTTCTTC.

V gene TRBV27 combines with J gene TRBJ2-2, with 7 bases lining up with TRBD2. Germline CDR1 MNHEY, CDR2 SMNVEV (reference sequence). CDR3 length equals 16 residues. Losses at the gene ends were 6 bases for V and 2 bases for J; bases not matched to a gene: 9. Written as DNA, the CDR3 is TGTGCCAGCAGACACCACGGCGGGGGTAACACCGGGGAGCTGTTTTTT. It yields the protein CASRHHGGGNTGELFF.

The chain has TRBV19 and TRBJ2-7; 7 bases agree with TRBD1. The trim removed 4 bases at V and 0 bases at J, leaving 9 bases unmatched. Looked up from germline, CDR1 is LNHDA and CDR2 is SQIVND (reference sequence). The CDR3 contains 16 residues. The CDR3 bases are TGTGCCAGTAGTACCGGGGACAGTTCCTACTCCTACGAGCAGTACTTC. Its protein is CASSTGDSSYSYEQYF.

The chain recombines TRBV2 with TRBJ2-5; tentatively, D is TRBD1 (6 bases). The better agreement between TRBJ2-7 and the DNA end casts doubt on the J call. CDR1 and CDR2 (germline): SNHLY, FYNNEI. The CDR3 spans 16 residues. The CDR3 spells CASRPRMAGVFYEQYF. The CDR3 coding sequence is TGTGCCAGCCGCCCCAGGATGGCAGGGGTATTCTACGAGCAGTACTTC.

Turning to this clone: One junction end disagrees with the germline gene, perhaps due to a read error. The chain uses TRBV27 and TRBJ2-7, with D possibly being TRBD2 (6 bases). CDR3 length: 16 amino acids. CDR1 and CDR2 (germline): MNHEY, SMNVEV (reference sequence). This CDR3 reads CASSTNIREPSHEQYF. For the CDR3, the DNA is TGTGCCAGCAGTACAAACATACGGGAGCCCTCCCACGAGCAGTACTTC.

This clone was detected only a few times. The chain employs TRBV29-1 and TRBJ2-7; D perhaps matches TRBD2 (5 bases). The CDR3 contains 14 residues. V was pared by 4 bases and J by 6 bases, with 19 bases between. Germline V gene lookup returns CDR1 SQVTM and CDR2 ANQGSEA. This chain's CDR3 is CSVVPDSRPSEQYF. The DNA for the CDR3 is TGCAGCGTTGTTCCGGACTCTCGGCCCTCCGAGCAGTACTTC.

The chain combines TRBV13 with TRBJ1-1; 8 positions agree with TRBD1. The length of the CDR3 is 14 residues. CDR1 is PRHDT, CDR2 FYEKMQ, per germline (reference sequence). Trimming took 7 bases from V and 5 from J; bases not matched to a gene: 9. The CDR3 sequence is CASKEVQGVTEAFF. The CDR3 bases are TGTGCCAGCAAGGAGGTACAGGGGGTTACTGAAGCTTTCTTT.

The genes are TRBV30 and TRBJ2-6; a possible D gene is TRBD2 (6 bases). V lost 4 bases to trimming and J lost 0 bases, with 10 bases between them. The CDR3 loop spans 15 amino acids. Germline values: CDR1 GTSNPN, CDR2 SVGIG (reference sequence). CDR3 loop: CAWMGGSSGANVLTF. CDR3 DNA sequence: TGTGCCTGGATGGGAGGAAGCTCTGGGGCCAACGTCCTGACTTTC.

This clone showed up just a few times. The chain links TRBV29-1 to TRBJ2-3; the match to TRBD1 covers 8 bases. V lost 4 bases and J lost 4; bases outside the gene matches: 4. The CDR3 loop spans 13 amino acids. The V gene's germline CDR1 is SQVTM and CDR2 ANQGSEA. The CDR3 DNA sequence: TGCAGCGTTGGGACAGGGTGGGCAGATACGCAGTATTTT. Protein product: CSVGTGWADTQYF.

The rearrangement joins TRBV27 to TRBJ2-5; D might be TRBD2 (5 bases). Near its end, the DNA agrees better with TRBJ2-7, so the J call may be wrong. The CDR3 loop spans 17 amino acids. CDR1 and CDR2 from the germline V gene are MNHEY and SMNVEV (reference sequence). The CDR3 sequence is CASSLLPGLAVPYEQYF. In DNA form, the CDR3 reads TGTGCCAGCAGTTTACTCCCCGGGCTAGCTGTCCCCTACGAGCAGTACTTC.

This clone came up once. The gene calls are TRBV13 and TRBJ2-1, with D tentatively TRBD2 (6 bases). CDR1 and CDR2 (germline): PRHDT, FYEKMQ (reference sequence). With 1 base removed from V and 3 bases from J, the gap between germline ends came to 13 bases. This CDR3 spans 16 amino acids. CDR3 sequence: CASSLVGMGGYNEQFF. The CDR3 coding sequence is TGTGCCAGCAGCTTAGTCGGGATGGGGGGCTACAATGAGCAGTTCTTC.

The rearrangement links TRBV7-9 to TRBJ1-4; a possible D gene is TRBD1 (5 bases). V was shortened by 1 base and J by 7 bases, with 7 bases between the two germline ends. Germline values: CDR1 SEHNR, CDR2 FQNEAQ (reference sequence). The CDR3 spans 13 residues. The CDR3 here is CASSLDTGEKLFF. CDR3 nucleotide sequence: TGTGCCAGCAGCTTAGATACAGGTGAAAAACTGTTTTTT. The complete variable domain, with remaining parts taken from reference TRBV7-9 and TRBJ1-4, reads DTGVSQNPRHKITKRGQNVTFRCDPISEHNRLYWYRQTLGQGPEFLTYFQNEAQLEKSRLLSDRFSAERPKGSFSTLEIQRTEQGDSAMYLCASSLDTGEKLFFGSGTQLSVL.

The CDR3 nucleotides are TGCGCCAGCAGCATCGGGACAGCTCGGGAGACCCAGTACTTC. It encodes CASSIGTARETQYF. This chain links TRBV5-1 with TRBJ2-5; TRBD1 agrees at 7 bases. The CDR3 runs 14 residues. Germline values: CDR1 SGHRS, CDR2 YFSETQ. Trimming cost V 4 bases and J 5 bases; bases outside gene matches: 8.

This clone came up once. The chain employs TRBV9 and TRBJ2-7; D possibly corresponds to TRBD2 (5 bases). The CDR3 sequence is 14 residues long. Germline V CDR1 and CDR2: SGDLS, YYNGEE. Trimming removed 2 bases at V and 3 bases at J, with 12 bases between. The CDR3 loop is CASSVYGVGYEQYF. The CDR3 DNA is TGTGCCAGCAGCGTTTACGGGGTGGGCTACGAGCAGTACTTC.

This clone was detected only a few times. The V and J genes are TRBV14 and TRBJ1-1; D is unclear. The germline CDR1 and CDR2 sequences are SGHDN and FVKESK. V was clipped by 2 bases and J by 3 bases, with 10 bases between them. The CDR3 runs 14 residues. CDR3 amino acids: CASSQLSRDTEAFF. The CDR3 coding sequence is TGTGCCAGCAGCCAATTGTCCCGTGACACTGAAGCTTTCTTT.

The chain combines TRBV7-8 with TRBJ1-4, with TRBD1 matching over 9 bases. Trimming removed 5 bases from V and 3 bases from J; junction bases left unmatched: 4. Germline V gives CDR1 SGHVS, CDR2 FQNEAQ. There are 15 residues in the CDR3. In DNA, the CDR3 is TGTGCCAGCAGCCCCAGGACAGGGGCTAATGAAAAACTGTTTTTT. The encoded protein is CASSPRTGANEKLFF.

This clone has a handful of counts. As DNA, the CDR3 is TGTGCCAGCACCTCAGACAGGCCCACCGGGGAGCTGTTTTTT. Translating it yields CASTSDRPTGELFF. This chain uses TRBV5-6 with TRBJ2-2; TRBD1 is a possible D gene (6 bases). The ends were cut back, 6 bases at V and 4 bases at J, with 13 bases in the middle. CDR3 size: 14 residues. Looked up from germline, CDR1 is SGHDT and CDR2 is YYEEEE.

The rearrangement uses TRBV5-1 and TRBJ2-1; D may be TRBD1 (6 bases). CDR3 length equals 17 residues. Germline V lookup: CDR1 SGHRS, CDR2 YFSETQ. V was cut by 4 bases and J by 4 bases, with 21 bases left in between. CDR3 in DNA: TGCGCCAGCAGCCTCTTGAGTGGTGGGGACAAATACAATGAGCAGTTCTTC. This translates into CASSLLSGGDKYNEQFF.

This chain connects TRBV6-6 to TRBJ2-7, with 7 bases identical to TRBD1. Per germline, CDR1 MNHNY and CDR2 SVGAGI (reference sequence). V lost 6 bases to trimming and J lost 3 bases; unmatched junction nucleotides: 8. There are 14 residues in the CDR3. As DNA, the CDR3 is TGTGCCAGCAGACGGGACAGTAGAATCTACGAGCAGTACTTC. This encodes CASRRDSRIYEQYF.